The 11 T cell receptor beta chains below all came from one sample that was sequenced in a study of T-cell reconstitution after alpha-beta-depleted transplantation in children. Preparation of the TCRbeta library was carried out with unique molecular identifiers. TCRdb re-called the PCR reads through MiXCR, storing one row per CDR3 protein. The sample comprises around 87,000 distinct CDR3 sequences, about 8% of which are singletons, and approximately 7% rests with the top ten. The source material was PBMCs from the stem cell graft donor, sampled from the stem cell graft. These receptors all stem from a human donor who donated a stem cell graft to a child with congenital amegakaryocytic thrombocytopenia.

This clonotype appeared many times. The chain combines TRBV12-3 or TRBV12-4 with TRBJ2-1; 8 bases align to TRBD2. The CDR3 length is 16 residues. V dropped 10 bases and J dropped 7; count of bases not matched to a gene: 18. The CDR3 region is CATKRGGGFRVNEQFF. Written as DNA, the CDR3 is TGTGCCACGAAGAGGGGCGGGGGGTTCAGGGTAAATGAGCAGTTCTTC.

This clonotype was found many times. The chain is built from TRBV7-2 and TRBJ2-5, with no clear D. CDR3 size: 13 residues. The ends were cut back, 3 bases at V and 5 bases at J, with 10 bases in the middle. Germline CDR1 is SGHTA and CDR2 is FQGNSA. In DNA, the CDR3 is TGTGCCAGCAGCTTGGAGAATGGGGAGACCCAGTACTTC. Amino acid sequence: CASSLENGETQYF.

This clonotype was seen ten or more times. The V call is TRBV2, the J call TRBJ2-1; 14 bases are a match to TRBD2. The trim removed 5 bases at V and 5 bases at J, leaving 8 bases unmatched. Germline V lookup: CDR1 SNHLY, CDR2 FYNNEI. The CDR3 spans 17 residues. The DNA of the CDR3 is TGTGCCAGCAGTTCGACTAGCGGGAGGGATGGTCACAATGAGCAGTTCTTC. This gives the protein CASSSTSGRDGHNEQFF.

This clonotype was counted ten times or more. This sequence joins TRBV20-1 and TRBJ2-1; maybe TRBD2 (6 bases). Germline-derived CDR1 and CDR2 are DFQATT and SNEGSKA (reference sequence). CDR3 length equals 13 residues. This CDR3 reads CSGRGSSYNEQFF. CDR3 coding DNA: TGCAGCGGTCGGGGGAGCTCCTACAATGAGCAGTTCTTC.

Many counts were recorded for this clonotype. The chain employs TRBV20-1 and TRBJ1-3, with D maybe TRBD1 (5 bases). Germline values: CDR1 DFQATT, CDR2 SNEGSKA (reference sequence). The CDR3 totals 16 residues. V shed 1 base and J shed 5 bases, with 18 bases lying between them. CDR3 amino acids: CSARGLGGETRNTIYF. The CDR3 DNA follows: TGCAGTGCTAGAGGGTTGGGGGGGGAAACGAGAAACACCATATATTTT.

There are many counts of this clonotype. This rearrangement joins TRBV2 to TRBJ2-3; the D is unclear. The germline gives CDR1 SNHLY, CDR2 FYNNEI. The CDR3 runs 14 residues. The germline V and J ends were trimmed by 8 bases and 6 bases, with 18 bases remaining between them. CDR3 residues: CASRIATLGDTQYF. The CDR3 DNA reads TGTGCCAGCCGAATCGCAACATTGGGGGATACGCAGTATTTT.

This clonotype was recorded many times. V is TRBV12-3 or TRBV12-4 and J is TRBJ1-2; 7 bases fit TRBD1. The CDR3 is 13 residues long. J was trimmed by 8 bases and V by 6 bases; bases with no gene match: 9. CDR3 in DNA: TGTGCCAGCAGGTACACAGGGGAGGGCGGCTACACCTTC. Its protein product is CASRYTGEGGYTF.

Remarks on this clonotype: It may be a read error: a sequence one base away is much more abundant. The rearrangement uses TRBV10-3 and TRBJ1-5, with D unclear. Looked up from germline, CDR1 is ENHRY and CDR2 is SYGVKD. The CDR3 extends over 19 amino acids. The CDR3 nucleotides are TGTGCCATCAGTGAGTCGAGGGCCATATCCAACCGTGGCAAACAGCCCCAGCATTTT. Its protein product is CAISESRAISNRGKQPQHF.

This clonotype was detected many times. The rearrangement uses TRBV5-6 and TRBJ2-2, with unresolved D. This CDR3 comprises 14 residues. V lost 0 bases and J 7 bases, leaving 10 bases between the germline ends. The germline V gene has CDR1 SGHDT and CDR2 YYEEEE. CDR3 DNA sequence: TGTGCCAGCAGCTTGGAAAGGGTGATCGGGGAGCTGTTTTTT. This translates into CASSLERVIGELFF.

The chain recombines TRBV5-1 with TRBJ1-1; 8 bases agree with TRBD1. Germline loops: CDR1 SGHRS, CDR2 YFSETQ. CDR3 size: 17 residues. Germline trimming cut 7 bases from V and 1 base from J; bases unmatched to any gene: 15. This CDR3 is CASGTGTGGVWNTEAFF. CDR3 nucleotide sequence: TGCGCCAGCGGTACCGGGACAGGCGGGGTTTGGAACACTGAAGCTTTCTTT.

This clonotype was recorded many times. This chain connects TRBV5-6 to TRBJ1-2, with TRBD1 matching over 8 bases. Germline CDR1 is SGHDT and CDR2 is YYEEEE. The V segment lost 2 bases and the J segment 4 bases; nucleotides outside the gene matches: 4. This CDR3 has 14 amino acids. The CDR3 DNA sequence: TGTGCCAGCAGCTTCAGGGGGCTGACCTATGGCTACACCTTC. Translated: CASSFRGLTYGYTF.